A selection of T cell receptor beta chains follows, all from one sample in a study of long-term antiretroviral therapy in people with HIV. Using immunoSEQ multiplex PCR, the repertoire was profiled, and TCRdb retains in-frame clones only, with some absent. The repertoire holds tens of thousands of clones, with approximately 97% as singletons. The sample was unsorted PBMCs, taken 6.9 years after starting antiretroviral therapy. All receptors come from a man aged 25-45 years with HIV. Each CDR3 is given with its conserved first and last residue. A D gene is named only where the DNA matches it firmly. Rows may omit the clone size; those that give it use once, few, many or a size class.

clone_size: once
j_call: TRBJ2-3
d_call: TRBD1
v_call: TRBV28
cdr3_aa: CASSLSDRTDTQYF
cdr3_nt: TGTGCCAGCAGCTTATCGGACAGGACAGATACGCAGTATTTT

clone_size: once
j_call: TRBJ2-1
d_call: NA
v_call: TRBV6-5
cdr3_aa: CASSYSYLEQFF
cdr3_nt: TGTGCCAGCAGTTACTCGTATCTTGAGCAGTTCTTC

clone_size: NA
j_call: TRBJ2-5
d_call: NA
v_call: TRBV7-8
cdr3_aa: CASTQTPGGAQYF
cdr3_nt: TGTGCCAGCACCCAGACACCGGGCGGGGCCCAGTACTTC

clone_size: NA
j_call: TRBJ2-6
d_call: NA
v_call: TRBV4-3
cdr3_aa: CASSPGGAGANVLTF
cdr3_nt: TGCGCCAGCAGCCCAGGAGGGGCCGGGGCCAACGTCCTGACTTTC

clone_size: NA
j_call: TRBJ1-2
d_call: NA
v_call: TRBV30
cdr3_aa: CAWSDSHGYTF
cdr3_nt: TGTGCCTGGAGTGACAGCCATGGCTACACCTTC

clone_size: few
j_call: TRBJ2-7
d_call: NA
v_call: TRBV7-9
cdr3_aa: CASSPTSSYEQYF
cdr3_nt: TGTGCCAGCAGCCCGACTAGCTCCTACGAGCAGTACTTC

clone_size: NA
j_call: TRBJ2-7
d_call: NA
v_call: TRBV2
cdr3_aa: CASSSASASSYEQYF
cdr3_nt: TGTGCCAGCAGCTCCGCTAGCGCTAGCTCCTACGAGCAGTACTTC

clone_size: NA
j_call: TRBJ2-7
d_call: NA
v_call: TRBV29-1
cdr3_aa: CSATKVEGPTYEQYF
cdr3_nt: TGCAGCGCCACGAAAGTGGAGGGCCCTACCTACGAGCAGTACTTC

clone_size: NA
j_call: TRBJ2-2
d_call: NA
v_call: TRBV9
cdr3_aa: CASSVSPGELFF
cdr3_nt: TGTGCCAGCAGCGTAAGCCCCGGGGAGCTGTTTTTT

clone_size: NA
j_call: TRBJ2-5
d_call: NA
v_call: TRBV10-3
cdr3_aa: CAISELGMETQYF
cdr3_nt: TGTGCCATCAGTGAGTTGGGGATGGAGACCCAGTACTTC

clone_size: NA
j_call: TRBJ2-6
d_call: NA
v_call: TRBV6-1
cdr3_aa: CASVSLISGANVLTF
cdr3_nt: TGTGCCAGTGTCAGTTTAATCTCTGGGGCCAACGTCCTGACTTTC

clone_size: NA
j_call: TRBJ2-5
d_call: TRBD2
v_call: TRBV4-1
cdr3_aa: CASSQAYLAGGTQETQYF
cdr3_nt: TGCGCCAGCAGCCAAGCTTACCTAGCGGGGGGGACACAAGAGACCCAGTACTTC

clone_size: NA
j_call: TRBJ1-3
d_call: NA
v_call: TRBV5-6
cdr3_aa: CASSLFRGSSGNTIYF
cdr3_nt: TGTGCCAGCAGCTTGTTTAGGGGTTCCTCTGGAAACACCATATATTTT

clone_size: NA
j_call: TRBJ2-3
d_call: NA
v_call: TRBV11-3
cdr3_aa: CASSSRAFTDTQYF
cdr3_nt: TGTGCCAGCAGCTCACGGGCATTTACAGATACGCAGTATTTT

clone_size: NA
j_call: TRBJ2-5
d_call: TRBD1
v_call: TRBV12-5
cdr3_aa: CASGSPDRAELSSEETQYF
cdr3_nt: TGTGCTAGTGGTTCCCCGGACAGGGCGGAATTATCCTCTGAAGAGACCCAGTACTTC

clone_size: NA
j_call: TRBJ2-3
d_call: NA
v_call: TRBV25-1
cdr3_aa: CAAALASPGTQYF
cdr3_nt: TGTGCCGCAGCTCTAGCGTCACCGGGTACGCAGTATTTT

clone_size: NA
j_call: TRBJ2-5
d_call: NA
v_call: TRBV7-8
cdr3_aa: CASSHPGYQETQYF
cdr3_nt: TGTGCCAGCAGCCATCCCGGGTACCAAGAGACCCAGTACTTC

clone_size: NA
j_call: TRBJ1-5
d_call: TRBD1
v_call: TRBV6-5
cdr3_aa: CASRPGQTYQPQHF
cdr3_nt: TGTGCCAGCAGACCGGGACAGACCTATCAGCCCCAGCATTTT

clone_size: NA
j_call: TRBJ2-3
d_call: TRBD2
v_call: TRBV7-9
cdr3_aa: CASSGDSGGDYDTQYF
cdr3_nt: TGTGCCAGCAGTGGGGATAGCGGGGGGGACTACGATACGCAGTATTTT

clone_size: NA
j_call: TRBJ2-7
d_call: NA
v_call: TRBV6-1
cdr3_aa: CASSEAAGLGIVYEQYF
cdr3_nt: TGTGCCAGCAGTGAAGCAGCAGGGTTGGGAATAGTTTACGAGCAGTACTTC

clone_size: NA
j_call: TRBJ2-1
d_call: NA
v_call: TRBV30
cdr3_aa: CAWRDLGNEQFF
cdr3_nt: TGTGCCTGGAGGGATTTAGGAAATGAGCAGTTCTTC

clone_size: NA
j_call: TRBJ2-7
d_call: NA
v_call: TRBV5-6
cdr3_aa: CASSATSFEQYF
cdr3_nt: TGTGCCAGCAGCGCTACTAGTTTCGAGCAGTACTTC